This T cell receptor beta chain was captured in a study of T cell responses to AZD1222 COVID-19 vaccine. Some clones are missing from TCRdb's copy, which holds only in-frame ones; the method was immunoSEQ multiplex PCR. The table includes under 150,000 clones, about nine tenths detected once. Material: peripheral blood, obtained on day 0 of AZD1222 vaccination. This clonotype was obtained from an adult in good health.

CDR3: CASSPGQGDEKLFF. The CDR3 bases are TGTGCCAGCAGCCCGGGACAGGGAGATGAAAAACTGTTTTTT. This rearrangement joins TRBV11-3 to TRBJ1-4; 9 nucleotides agree with TRBD1. The CDR3 has 14 amino acids. Germline V gene sequence: CDR1 SGHNT, CDR2 YENEEA. V lost 5 bases to trimming and J lost 6 bases; unmatched junction nucleotides: 4.